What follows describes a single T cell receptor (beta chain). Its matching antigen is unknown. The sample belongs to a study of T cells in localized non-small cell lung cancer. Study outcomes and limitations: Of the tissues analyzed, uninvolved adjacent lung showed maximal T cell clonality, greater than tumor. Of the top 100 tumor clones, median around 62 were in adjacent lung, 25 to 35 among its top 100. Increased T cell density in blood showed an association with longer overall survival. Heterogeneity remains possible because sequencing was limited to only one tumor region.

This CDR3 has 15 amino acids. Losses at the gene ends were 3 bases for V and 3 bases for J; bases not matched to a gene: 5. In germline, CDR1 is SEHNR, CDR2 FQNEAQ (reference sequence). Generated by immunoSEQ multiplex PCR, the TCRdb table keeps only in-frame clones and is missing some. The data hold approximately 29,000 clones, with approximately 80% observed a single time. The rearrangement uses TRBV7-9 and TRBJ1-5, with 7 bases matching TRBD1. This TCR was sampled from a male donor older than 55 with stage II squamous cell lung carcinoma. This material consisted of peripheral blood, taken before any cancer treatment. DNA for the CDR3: TGTGCCAGCAGCTTGCACACAGGGGTCAATCAGCCCCAGCATTTT. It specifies CASSLHTGVNQPQHF.